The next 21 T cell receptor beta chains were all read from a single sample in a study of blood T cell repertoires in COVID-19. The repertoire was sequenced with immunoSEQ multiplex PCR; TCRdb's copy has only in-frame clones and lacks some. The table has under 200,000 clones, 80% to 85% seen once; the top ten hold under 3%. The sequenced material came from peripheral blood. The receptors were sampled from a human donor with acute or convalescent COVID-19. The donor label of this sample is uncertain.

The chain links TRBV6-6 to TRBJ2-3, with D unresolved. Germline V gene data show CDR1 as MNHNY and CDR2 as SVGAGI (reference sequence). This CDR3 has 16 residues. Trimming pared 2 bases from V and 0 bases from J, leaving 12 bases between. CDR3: CASSYPGLKSTDTQYF. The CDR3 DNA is TGTGCCAGCAGTTACCCAGGTTTAAAGAGCACAGATACGCAGTATTTT.

CDR3: CASSEAETGGTEAFF. Here the CDR3 DNA reads TGTGCCAGCAGTGAAGCGGAGACAGGGGGCACTGAAGCTTTCTTT. V and J are TRBV6-1 and TRBJ1-1, with 9 bases fitting TRBD1. This CDR3 has 15 residues. Germline V gene sequence: CDR1 MNHNS, CDR2 SASEGT. J lost 4 bases, V lost 0 bases, and 3 bases had no gene match.

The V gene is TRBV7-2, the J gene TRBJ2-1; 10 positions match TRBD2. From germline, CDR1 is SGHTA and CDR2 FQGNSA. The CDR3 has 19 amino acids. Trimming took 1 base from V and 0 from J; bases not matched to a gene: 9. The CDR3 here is CASSLGSSGGASSYNEQFF. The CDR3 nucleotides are TGTGCCAGCAGCTTAGGTTCCAGCGGGGGGGCTAGCTCCTACAATGAGCAGTTCTTC.

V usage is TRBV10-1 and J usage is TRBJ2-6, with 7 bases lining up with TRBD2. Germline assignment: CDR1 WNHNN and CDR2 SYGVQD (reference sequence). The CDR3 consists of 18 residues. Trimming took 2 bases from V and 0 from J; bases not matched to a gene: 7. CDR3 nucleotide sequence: TGCGCCAGCAGTGAGGGGAGGGAAGCTTCCTCTGGGGCCAACGTCCTGACTTTC. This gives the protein CASSEGREASSGANVLTF.

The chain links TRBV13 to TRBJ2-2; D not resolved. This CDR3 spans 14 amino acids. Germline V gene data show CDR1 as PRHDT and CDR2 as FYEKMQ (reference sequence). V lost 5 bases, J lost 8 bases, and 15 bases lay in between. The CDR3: CASSGQKNRGELFF. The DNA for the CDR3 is TGTGCCAGCAGCGGTCAGAAGAACCGTGGGGAGCTGTTTTTT.

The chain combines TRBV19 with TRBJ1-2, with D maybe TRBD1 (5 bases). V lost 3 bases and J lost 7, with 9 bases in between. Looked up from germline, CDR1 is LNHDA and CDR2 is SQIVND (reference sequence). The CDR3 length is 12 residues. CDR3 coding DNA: TGTGCCAGTAGTATCGGACAAACTGGCTACACCTTC. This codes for CASSIGQTGYTF.

The CDR3 protein is CASSWDRYPYEQYF. The CDR3 DNA reads as TGCGCCAGCAGCTGGGACAGGTACCCCTACGAGCAGTACTTC. V usage is TRBV5-1 and J usage is TRBJ2-7, with 8 bases lining up with TRBD1. V gave up 3 bases and J gave up 2 bases; unmatched junction bases: 4. Germline-derived CDR1 and CDR2 are SGHRS and YFSETQ. The length of the CDR3 is 14 residues.

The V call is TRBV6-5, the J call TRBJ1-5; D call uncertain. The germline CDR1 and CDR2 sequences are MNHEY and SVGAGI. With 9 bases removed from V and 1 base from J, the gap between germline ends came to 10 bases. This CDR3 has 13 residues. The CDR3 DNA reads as TGTGCCAGTCACTATGGGAGCAATCAGCCCCAGCATTTT. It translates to CASHYGSNQPQHF.

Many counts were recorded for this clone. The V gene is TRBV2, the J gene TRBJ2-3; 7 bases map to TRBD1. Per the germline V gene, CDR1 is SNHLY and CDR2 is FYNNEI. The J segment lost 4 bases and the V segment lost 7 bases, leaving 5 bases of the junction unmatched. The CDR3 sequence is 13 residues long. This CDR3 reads CASMGRGSDTQYF. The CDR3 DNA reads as TGTGCCAGCATGGGCAGGGGGTCAGATACGCAGTATTTT.

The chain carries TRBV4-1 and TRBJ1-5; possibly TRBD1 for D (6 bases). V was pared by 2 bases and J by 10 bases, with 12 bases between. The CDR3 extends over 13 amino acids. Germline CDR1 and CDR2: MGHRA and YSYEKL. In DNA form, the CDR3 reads TGCGCCAGCAGCCAAACAGGGCTCACTCCCCAGCATTTT. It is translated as CASSQTGLTPQHF.

The CDR3 is CASGPRWSTGELFF. In nucleotides, the CDR3 is TGTGCTAGTGGCCCTAGGTGGAGCACCGGGGAGCTGTTTTTT. This sequence joins TRBV12-5 and TRBJ2-2; D is undetermined. This CDR3 contains 14 residues. Trimming took 6 bases from V and 4 from J, leaving 12 bases between them. Germline V gives CDR1 LGHNT, CDR2 FRNRAP. The variable domain in full, completed from reference TRBV12-5 and TRBJ2-2, reads DARVTQTPRHKVTEMGQEVTMRCQPILGHNTVFWYRQTMMQGLELLAYFRNRAPLDDSGMPKDRFSAEMPDATLATLKIQPSEPRDSAVYFCASGPRWSTGELFFGEGSRLTVL.

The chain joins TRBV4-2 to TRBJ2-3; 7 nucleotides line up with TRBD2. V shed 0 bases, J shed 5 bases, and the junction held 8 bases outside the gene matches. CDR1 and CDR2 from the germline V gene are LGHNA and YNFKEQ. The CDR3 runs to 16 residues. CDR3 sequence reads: CASSQEGIGREDTQYF. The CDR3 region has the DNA TGTGCCAGCAGCCAAGAAGGGATAGGGAGGGAAGATACGCAGTATTTT.

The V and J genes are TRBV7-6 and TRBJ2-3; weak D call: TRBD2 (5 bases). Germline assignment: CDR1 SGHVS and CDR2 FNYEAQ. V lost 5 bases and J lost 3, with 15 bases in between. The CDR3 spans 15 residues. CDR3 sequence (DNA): TGTGCCAGCAGCCCCCGGTATCGGGGAACAGATACGCAGTATTTT. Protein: CASSPRYRGTDTQYF.

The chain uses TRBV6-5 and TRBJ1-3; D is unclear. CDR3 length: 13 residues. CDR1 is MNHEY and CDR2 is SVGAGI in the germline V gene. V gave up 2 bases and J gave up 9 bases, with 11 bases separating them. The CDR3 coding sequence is TGTGCCAGCAGTTACGATGGCTCCTCCACCATATATTTT. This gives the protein CASSYDGSSTIYF.

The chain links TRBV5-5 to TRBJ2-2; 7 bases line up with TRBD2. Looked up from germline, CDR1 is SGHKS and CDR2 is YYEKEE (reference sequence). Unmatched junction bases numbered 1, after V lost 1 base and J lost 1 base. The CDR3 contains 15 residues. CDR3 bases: TGTGCCAGCAGCTTGAGCGGGGAGAACACCGGGGAGCTGTTTTTT. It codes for CASSLSGENTGELFF.

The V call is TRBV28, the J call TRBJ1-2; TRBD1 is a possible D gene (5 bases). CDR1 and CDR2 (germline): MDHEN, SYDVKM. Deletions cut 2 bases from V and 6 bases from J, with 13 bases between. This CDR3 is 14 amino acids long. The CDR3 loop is CASSLEGRGNGYTF. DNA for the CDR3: TGTGCCAGCAGTTTAGAAGGGAGGGGAAATGGCTACACCTTC.

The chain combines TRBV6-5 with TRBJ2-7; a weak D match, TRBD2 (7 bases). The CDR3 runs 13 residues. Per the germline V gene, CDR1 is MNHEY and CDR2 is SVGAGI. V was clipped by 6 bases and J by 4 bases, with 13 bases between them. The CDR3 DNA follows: TGTGCCAGCAGAGGGGGGGCGGGTTACGAGCAGTACTTC. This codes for CASRGGAGYEQYF.

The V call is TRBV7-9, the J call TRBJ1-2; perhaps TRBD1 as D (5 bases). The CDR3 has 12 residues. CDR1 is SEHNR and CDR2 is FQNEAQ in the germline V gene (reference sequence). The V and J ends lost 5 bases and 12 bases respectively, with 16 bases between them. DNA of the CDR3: TGTGCCAGCAGCGTCACCCATTGGGGGGACACCTTC. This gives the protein CASSVTHWGDTF.

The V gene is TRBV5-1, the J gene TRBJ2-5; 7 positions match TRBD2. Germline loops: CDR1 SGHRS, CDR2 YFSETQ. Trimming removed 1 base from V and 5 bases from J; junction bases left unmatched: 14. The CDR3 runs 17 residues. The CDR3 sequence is CASSLNAGAGMGETQYF. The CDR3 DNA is TGCGCCAGCAGCTTGAATGCCGGAGCGGGAATGGGGGAGACCCAGTACTTC.

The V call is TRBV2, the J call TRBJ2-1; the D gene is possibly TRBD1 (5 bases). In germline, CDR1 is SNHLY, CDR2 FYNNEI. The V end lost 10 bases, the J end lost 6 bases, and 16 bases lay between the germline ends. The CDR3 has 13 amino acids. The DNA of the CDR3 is TGTGCCACCCGGCCTAGTGGGGCCAATGAGCAGTTCTTC. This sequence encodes CATRPSGANEQFF.

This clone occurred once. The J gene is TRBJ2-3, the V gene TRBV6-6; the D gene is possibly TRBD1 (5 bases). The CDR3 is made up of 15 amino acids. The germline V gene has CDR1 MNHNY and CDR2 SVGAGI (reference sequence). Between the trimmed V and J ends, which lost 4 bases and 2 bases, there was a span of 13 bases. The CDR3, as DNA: TGTGCCAGCAGTTCTCCGGGCAGGGACACAGATACGCAGTATTTT. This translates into CASSSPGRDTDTQYF.